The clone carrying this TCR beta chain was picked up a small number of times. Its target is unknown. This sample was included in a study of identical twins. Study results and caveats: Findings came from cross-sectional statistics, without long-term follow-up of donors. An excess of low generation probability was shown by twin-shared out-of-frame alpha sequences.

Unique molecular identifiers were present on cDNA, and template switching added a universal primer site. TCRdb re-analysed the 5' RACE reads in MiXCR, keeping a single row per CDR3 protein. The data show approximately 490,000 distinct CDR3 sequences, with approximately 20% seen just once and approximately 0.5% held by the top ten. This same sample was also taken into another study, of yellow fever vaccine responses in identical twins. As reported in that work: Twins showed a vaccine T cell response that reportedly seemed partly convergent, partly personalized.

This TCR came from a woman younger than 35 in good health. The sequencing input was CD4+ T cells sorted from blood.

CDR3 nucleotides: TGCAGTGCTAGATTGGCAGCGAGCTCCTACAATGAGCAGTTCTTC. Protein product: CSARLAASSYNEQFF. The rearrangement joins TRBV20-1 to TRBJ2-1, with unresolved D. With 2 bases removed from V and 0 bases from J, the gap between germline ends came to 11 bases. Germline values: CDR1 DFQATT, CDR2 SNEGSKA (reference sequence). The CDR3 loop spans 15 amino acids.